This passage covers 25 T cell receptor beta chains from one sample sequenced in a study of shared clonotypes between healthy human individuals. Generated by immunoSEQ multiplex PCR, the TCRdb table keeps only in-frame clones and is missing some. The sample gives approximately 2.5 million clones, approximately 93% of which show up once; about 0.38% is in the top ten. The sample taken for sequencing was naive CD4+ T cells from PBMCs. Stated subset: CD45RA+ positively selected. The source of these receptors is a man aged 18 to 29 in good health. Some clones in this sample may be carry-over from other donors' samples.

Here the CDR3 DNA reads TGTGCCAGCAGCGCCCAGATAACCGGGGAGCTGTTTTTT. Protein product: CASSAQITGELFF. This sequence joins TRBV7-3 and TRBJ2-2; D is ambiguous. The V and J ends lost 5 bases and 5 bases respectively, with 9 bases between them. Germline V gene lookup returns CDR1 SGHTA and CDR2 FQGTGA. The CDR3 is 13 residues long.

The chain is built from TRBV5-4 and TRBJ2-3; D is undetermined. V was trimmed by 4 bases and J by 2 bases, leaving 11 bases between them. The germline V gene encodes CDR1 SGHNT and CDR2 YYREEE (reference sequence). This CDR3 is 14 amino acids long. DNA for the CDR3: TGTGCCAGCAGCCGCAGAGCGAACACAGATACGCAGTATTTT. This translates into CASSRRANTDTQYF. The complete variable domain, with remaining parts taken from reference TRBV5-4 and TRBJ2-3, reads ETGVTQSPTHLIKTRGQQVTLRCSSQSGHNTVSWYQQALGQGPQFIFQYYREEENGRGNFPPRFSGLQFPNYSSELNVNALELDDSALYLCASSRRANTDTQYFGPGTRLTVL.

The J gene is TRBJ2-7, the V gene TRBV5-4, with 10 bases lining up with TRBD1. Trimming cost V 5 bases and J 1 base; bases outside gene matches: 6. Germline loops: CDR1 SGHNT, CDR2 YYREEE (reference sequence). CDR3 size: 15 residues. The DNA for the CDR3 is TGTGCCAGCAGTAGGGGACAGGGGCTTTCCTACGAGCAGTACTTC. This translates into CASSRGQGLSYEQYF.

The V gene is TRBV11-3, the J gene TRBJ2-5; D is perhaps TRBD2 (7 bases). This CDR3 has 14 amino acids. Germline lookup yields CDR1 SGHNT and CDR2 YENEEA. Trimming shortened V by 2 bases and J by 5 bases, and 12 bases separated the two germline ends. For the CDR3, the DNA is TGTGCCAGCAGCTTAAGGGGGGGGGACGAGACCCAGTACTTC. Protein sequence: CASSLRGGDETQYF.

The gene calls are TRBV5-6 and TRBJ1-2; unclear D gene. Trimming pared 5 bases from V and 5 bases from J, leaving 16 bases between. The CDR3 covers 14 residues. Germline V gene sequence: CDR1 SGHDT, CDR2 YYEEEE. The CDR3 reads CASSGRPAVYGYTF. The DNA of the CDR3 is TGTGCCAGCAGTGGACGGCCGGCCGTTTATGGCTACACCTTC. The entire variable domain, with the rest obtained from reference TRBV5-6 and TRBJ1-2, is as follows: DAGVTQSPTHLIKTRGQQVTLRCSPKSGHDTVSWYQQALGQGPQFIFQYYEEEERQRGNFPDRFSGHQFPNYSSELNVNALLLGDSALYLCASSGRPAVYGYTFGSGTRLTVV.

CDR3 nucleotides: TGTGCCAGCAAAAGTAGGGTTAACACCGGGGAGCTGTTTTTT. This codes for CASKSRVNTGELFF. J is TRBJ2-2 and V is TRBV7-2; D not certain. Germline V gene data show CDR1 as SGHTA and CDR2 as FQGNSA. The CDR3 extends over 14 amino acids. The V end lost 7 bases, the J end lost 2 bases, and 11 bases lay between the germline ends.

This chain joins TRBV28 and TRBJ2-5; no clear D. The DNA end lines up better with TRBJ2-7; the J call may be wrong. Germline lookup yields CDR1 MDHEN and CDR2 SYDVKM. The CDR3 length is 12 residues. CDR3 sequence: CASSFFAYEQYF. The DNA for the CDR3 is TGTGCCAGCAGTTTTTTCGCCTACGAGCAGTACTTC.

CDR3 DNA sequence: TGTGCCAGCAATTGGCGGGAGGGCCCTCGAGAGCAGTACTTC. The encoded protein is CASNWREGPREQYF. The chain couples TRBV6-1 to TRBJ2-7; 9 nucleotides match TRBD2. CDR3 length: 14 residues. Unmatched junction bases numbered 11, after V lost 7 bases and J lost 7 bases. The germline gives CDR1 MNHNS, CDR2 SASEGT.

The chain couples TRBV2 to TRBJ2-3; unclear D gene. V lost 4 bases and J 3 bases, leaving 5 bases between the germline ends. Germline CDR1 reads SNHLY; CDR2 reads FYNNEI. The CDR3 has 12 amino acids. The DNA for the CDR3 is TGTGCCAGCAGTGGAACGACAGATACGCAGTATTTT. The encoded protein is CASSGTTDTQYF.

The CDR3 is CASRVAGSSYNEQFF. The CDR3 nucleotides are TGTGCCAGCAGGGTAGCGGGCAGCTCCTACAATGAGCAGTTCTTC. This sequence joins TRBV2 and TRBJ2-1; 7 nucleotides line up with TRBD2. CDR1 SNHLY and CDR2 FYNNEI come from the germline V gene. V gave up 6 bases and J gave up 0 bases; unmatched junction bases: 5. This CDR3 comprises 15 residues.

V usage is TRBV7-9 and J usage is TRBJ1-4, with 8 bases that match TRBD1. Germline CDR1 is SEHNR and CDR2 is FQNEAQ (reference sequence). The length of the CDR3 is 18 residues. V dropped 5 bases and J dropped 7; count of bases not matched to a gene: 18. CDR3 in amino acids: CASSPRQWGNGQGEKLFF. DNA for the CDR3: TGTGCCAGCAGCCCGCGCCAGTGGGGGAATGGACAGGGTGAAAAACTGTTTTTT. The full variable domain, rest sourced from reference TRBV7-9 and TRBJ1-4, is DTGVSQNPRHKITKRGQNVTFRCDPISEHNRLYWYRQTLGQGPEFLTYFQNEAQLEKSRLLSDRFSAERPKGSFSTLEIQRTEQGDSAMYLCASSPRQWGNGQGEKLFFGSGTQLSVL.

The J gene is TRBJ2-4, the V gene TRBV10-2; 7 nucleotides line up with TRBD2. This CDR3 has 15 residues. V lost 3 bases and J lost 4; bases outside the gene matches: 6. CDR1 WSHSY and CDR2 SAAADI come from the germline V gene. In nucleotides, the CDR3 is TGCGCCAGCAGTGACCCAGCTAGCGGAAAAAACATTCAGTACTTC. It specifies CASSDPASGKNIQYF.

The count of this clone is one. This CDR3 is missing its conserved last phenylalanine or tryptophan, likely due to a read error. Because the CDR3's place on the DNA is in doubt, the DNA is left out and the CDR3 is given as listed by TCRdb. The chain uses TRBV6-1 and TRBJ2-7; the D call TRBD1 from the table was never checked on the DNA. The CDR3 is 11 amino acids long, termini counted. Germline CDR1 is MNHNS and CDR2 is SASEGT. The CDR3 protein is CASSDTTGTGL.

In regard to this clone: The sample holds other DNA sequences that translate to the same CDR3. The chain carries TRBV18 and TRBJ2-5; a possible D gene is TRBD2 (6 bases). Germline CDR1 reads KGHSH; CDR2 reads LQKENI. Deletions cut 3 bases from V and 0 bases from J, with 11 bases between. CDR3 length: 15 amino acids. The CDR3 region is CASSPLLANQETQYF. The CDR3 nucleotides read TGTGCCAGCTCACCCCTCCTAGCGAACCAAGAGACCCAGTACTTC.

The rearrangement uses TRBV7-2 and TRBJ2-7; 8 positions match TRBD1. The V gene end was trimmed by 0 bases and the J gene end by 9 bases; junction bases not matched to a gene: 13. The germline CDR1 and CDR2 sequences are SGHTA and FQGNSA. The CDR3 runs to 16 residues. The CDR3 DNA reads TGTGCCAGCAGCTTAGCCTCCGGGACAGGAGGCTATGGGCAGTACTTC. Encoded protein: CASSLASGTGGYGQYF.

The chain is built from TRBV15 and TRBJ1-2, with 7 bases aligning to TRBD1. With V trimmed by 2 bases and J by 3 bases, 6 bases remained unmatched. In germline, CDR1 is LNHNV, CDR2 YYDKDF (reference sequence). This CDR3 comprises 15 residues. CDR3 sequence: CATSRKDRTDYGYTF. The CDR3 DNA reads TGTGCCACCAGCAGAAAGGACAGGACCGACTATGGCTACACCTTC. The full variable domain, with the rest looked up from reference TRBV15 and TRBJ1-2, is DAMVIQNPRYQVTQFGKPVTLSCSQTLNHNVMYWYQQKSSQAPKLLFHYYDKDFNNEADTPDNFQSRRPNTSFCFLDIRSPGLGDTAMYLCATSRKDRTDYGYTFGSGTRLTVV.

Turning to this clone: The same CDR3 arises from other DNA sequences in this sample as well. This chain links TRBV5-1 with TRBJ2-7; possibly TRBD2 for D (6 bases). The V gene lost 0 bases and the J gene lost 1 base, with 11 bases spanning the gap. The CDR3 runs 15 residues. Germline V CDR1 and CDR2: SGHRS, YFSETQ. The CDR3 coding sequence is TGCGCCAGCAGCTTGGTGGCTAGCGCGTCCTACGAGCAGTACTTC. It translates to CASSLVASASYEQYF.

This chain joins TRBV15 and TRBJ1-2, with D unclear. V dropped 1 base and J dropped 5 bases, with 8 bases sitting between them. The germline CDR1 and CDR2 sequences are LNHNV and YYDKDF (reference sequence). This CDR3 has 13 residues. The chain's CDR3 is CATSRVALYGYTF. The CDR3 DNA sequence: TGTGCCACCAGCAGAGTAGCTTTGTATGGCTACACCTTC.

CDR3 region: CASSYVGGRDRQPQHF. The DNA for the CDR3 is TGTGCCAGCAGTTACGTTGGGGGGCGCGATAGGCAGCCCCAGCATTTT. The chain combines TRBV6-6 with TRBJ1-5; possible D gene TRBD1, 6 bases. V was trimmed by 2 bases and J by 7 bases, leaving 18 bases between them. The CDR3 covers 16 residues. CDR1 MNHNY and CDR2 SVGAGI come from the germline V gene (reference sequence).

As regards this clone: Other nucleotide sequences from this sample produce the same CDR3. In DNA form, the CDR3 reads TGTGCCAGCAGCTTAGTATGGAACACTGAAGCTTTCTTT. Residues: CASSLVWNTEAFF. The chain combines TRBV11-2 with TRBJ1-1; no reliable D call. CDR1 and CDR2 from the germline V gene are SGHAT and FQNNGV. The CDR3 covers 13 residues. V was clipped by 1 base and J by 1 base, with 4 bases between them.

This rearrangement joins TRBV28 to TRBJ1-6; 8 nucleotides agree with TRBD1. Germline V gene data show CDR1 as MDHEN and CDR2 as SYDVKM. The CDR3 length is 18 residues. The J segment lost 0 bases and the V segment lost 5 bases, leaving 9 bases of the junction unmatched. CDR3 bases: TGTGCCAGCAGTCAGCAGGGGGCAGGAGCCTCCTATAATTCACCCCTCCACTTT. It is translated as CASSQQGAGASYNSPLHF. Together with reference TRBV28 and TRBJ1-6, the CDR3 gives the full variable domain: DVKVTQSSRYLVKRTGEKVFLECVQDMDHENMFWYRQDPGLGLRLIYFSYDVKMKEKGDIPEGYSVSREKKERFSLILESASTNQTSMYLCASSQQGAGASYNSPLHFGNGTRLTVT.

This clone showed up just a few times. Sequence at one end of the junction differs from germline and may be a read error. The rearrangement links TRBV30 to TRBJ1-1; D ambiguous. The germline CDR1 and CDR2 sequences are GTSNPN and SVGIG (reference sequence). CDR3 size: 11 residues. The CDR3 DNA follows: TGTGCCTGGAGTGTACTGGGAACCGGCAATTTT. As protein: CAWSVLGTGNF. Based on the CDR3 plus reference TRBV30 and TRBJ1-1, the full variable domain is SQTIHQWPATLVQPVGSPLSLECTVEGTSNPNLYWYRQAAGRGLQLLFYSVGIGQISSEVPQNLSASRPQDRQFILSSKKLLLSDSGFYLCAWSVLGTGNFGQGTRLTVV.

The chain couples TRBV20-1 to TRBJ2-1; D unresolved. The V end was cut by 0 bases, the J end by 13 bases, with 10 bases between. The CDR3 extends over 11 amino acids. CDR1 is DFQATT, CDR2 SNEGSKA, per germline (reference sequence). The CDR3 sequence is CSARDEMSQFF. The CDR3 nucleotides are TGCAGTGCTAGAGATGAGATGAGCCAGTTCTTC.

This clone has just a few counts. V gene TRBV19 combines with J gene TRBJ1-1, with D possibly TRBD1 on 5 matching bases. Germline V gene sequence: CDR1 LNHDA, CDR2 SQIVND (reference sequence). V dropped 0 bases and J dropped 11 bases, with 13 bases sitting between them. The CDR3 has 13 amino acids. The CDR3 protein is CASSIDGGRWAFF. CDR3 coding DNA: TGTGCCAGTAGTATAGATGGGGGGAGGTGGGCTTTCTTT. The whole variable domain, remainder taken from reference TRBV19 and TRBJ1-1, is DGGITQSPKYLFRKEGQNVTLSCEQNLNHDAMYWYRQDPGQGLRLIYYSQIVNDFQKGDIAEGYSVSREKKESFPLTVTSAQKNPTAFYLCASSIDGGRWAFFGQGTRLTVV.

The CDR3 reads CASSELGVGTGELFF. CDR3 coding DNA: TGTGCCAGCAGTGAACTCGGGGTCGGCACCGGGGAGCTGTTTTTT. The rearrangement links TRBV2 to TRBJ2-2, with D tentatively TRBD2 (5 bases). The length of the CDR3 is 15 residues. V shed 2 bases and J shed 4 bases, with 11 bases lying between them. Germline-derived CDR1 and CDR2 are SNHLY and FYNNEI.